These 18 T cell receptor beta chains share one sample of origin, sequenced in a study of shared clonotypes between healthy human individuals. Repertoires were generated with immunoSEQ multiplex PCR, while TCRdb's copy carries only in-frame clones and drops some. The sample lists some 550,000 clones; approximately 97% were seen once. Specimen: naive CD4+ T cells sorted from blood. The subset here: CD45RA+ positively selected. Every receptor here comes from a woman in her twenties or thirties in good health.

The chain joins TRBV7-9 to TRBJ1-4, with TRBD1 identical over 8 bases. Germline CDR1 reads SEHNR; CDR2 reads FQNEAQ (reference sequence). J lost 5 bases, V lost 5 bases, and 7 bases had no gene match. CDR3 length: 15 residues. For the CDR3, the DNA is TGTGCCAGCAGCCCGGACAGGGCAGAGAATGAAAAACTGTTTTTT. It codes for CASSPDRAENEKLFF.

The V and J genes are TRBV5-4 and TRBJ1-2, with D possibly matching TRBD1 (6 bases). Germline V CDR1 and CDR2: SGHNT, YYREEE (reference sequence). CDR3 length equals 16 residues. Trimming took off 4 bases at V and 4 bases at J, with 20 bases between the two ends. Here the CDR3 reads CASSRVAQGGGYGYTF. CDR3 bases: TGTGCCAGCAGCCGCGTAGCTCAGGGAGGGGGCTATGGCTACACCTTC.

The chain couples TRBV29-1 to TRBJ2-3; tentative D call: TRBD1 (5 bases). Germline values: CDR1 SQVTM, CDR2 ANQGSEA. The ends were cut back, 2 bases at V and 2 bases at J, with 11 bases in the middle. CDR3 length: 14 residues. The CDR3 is CSVERNRLTDTQYF. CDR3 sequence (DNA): TGCAGCGTTGAAAGGAACAGGCTCACAGATACGCAGTATTTT.

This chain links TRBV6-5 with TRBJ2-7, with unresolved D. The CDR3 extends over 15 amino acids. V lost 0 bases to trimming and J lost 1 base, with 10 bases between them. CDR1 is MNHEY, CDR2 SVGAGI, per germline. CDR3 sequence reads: CASSYSVVGSYEQYF. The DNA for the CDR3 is TGTGCCAGCAGTTACTCGGTGGTCGGTTCCTACGAGCAGTACTTC.

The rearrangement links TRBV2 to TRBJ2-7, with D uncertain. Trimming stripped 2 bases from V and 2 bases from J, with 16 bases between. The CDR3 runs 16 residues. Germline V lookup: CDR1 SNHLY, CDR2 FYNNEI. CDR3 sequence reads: CASSEPQDVWAYEQYF. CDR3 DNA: TGTGCCAGCAGTGAACCCCAGGACGTCTGGGCCTACGAGCAGTACTTC. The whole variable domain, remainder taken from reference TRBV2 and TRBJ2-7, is EPEVTQTPSHQVTQMGQEVILRCVPISNHLYFYWYRQILGQKVEFLVSFYNNEISEKSEIFDDQFSVERPDGSNFTLKIRSTKLEDSAMYFCASSEPQDVWAYEQYFGPGTRLTVT.

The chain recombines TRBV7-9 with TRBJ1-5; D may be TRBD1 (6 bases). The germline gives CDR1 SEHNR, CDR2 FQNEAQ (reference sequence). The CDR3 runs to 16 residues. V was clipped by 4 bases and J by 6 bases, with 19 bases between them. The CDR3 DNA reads TGTGCCAGCAGCTCCCTGACAGGCTCTGGGGTTCAGCCCCAGCATTTT. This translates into CASSSLTGSGVQPQHF.

The CDR3, as DNA: TGTGCCAGCTCCGGACAGGGTAGCACAGATACGCAGTATTTT. Translation gives CASSGQGSTDTQYF. This chain connects TRBV6-1 to TRBJ2-3, with 8 bases that match TRBD1. CDR3 length: 14 amino acids. Looked up from germline, CDR1 is MNHNS and CDR2 is SASEGT. V trimming: 8 bases; J trimming: 0 bases; junction bases outside the gene matches: 4.

The CDR3 spells CASSDFTSGHEQFF. The CDR3, as DNA: TGTGCCAGCAGTGATTTTACTAGCGGACATGAGCAGTTCTTC. J is TRBJ2-1 and V is TRBV25-1, with TRBD2 matching over 8 bases. CDR3 length equals 14 residues. V was clipped by 3 bases and J by 8 bases; unmatched bases: 6. Germline V CDR1 and CDR2: MGHDK, SYGVNS.

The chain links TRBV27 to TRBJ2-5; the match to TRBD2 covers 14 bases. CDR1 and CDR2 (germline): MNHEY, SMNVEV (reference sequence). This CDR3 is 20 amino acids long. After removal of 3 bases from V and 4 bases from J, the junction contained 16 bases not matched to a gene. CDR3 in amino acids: CASSFSSRGLAGAGGETQYF. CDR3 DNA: TGTGCCAGCAGTTTCAGTTCGAGGGGACTAGCGGGAGCAGGGGGAGAGACCCAGTACTTC.

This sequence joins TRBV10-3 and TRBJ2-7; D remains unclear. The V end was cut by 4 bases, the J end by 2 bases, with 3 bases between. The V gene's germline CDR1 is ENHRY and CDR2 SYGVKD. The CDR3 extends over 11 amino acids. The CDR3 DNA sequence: TGTGCCATCAGTGCCACCTACGAGCAGTACTTC. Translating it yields CAISATYEQYF.

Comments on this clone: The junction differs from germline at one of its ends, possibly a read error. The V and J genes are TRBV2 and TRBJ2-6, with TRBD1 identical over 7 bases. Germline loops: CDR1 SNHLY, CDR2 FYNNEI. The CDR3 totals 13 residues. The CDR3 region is CASSTTGVNVLTF. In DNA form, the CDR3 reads TGTGCCAGCAGCACAACAGGGGTCAACGTCCTGACTTTC.

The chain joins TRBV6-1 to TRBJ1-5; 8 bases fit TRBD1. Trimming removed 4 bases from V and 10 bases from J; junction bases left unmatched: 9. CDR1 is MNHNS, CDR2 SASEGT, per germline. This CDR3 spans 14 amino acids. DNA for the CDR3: TGTGCCAGCAGTGCCGCAGGGGGCCGAGAACCCCAGCATTTT. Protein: CASSAAGGREPQHF.

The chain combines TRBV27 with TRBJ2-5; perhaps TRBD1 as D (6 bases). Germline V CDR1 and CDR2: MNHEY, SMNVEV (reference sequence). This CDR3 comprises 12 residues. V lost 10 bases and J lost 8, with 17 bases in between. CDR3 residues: CATPPTGSTQYF. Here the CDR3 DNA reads TGTGCCACTCCCCCGACAGGATCCACCCAGTACTTC.

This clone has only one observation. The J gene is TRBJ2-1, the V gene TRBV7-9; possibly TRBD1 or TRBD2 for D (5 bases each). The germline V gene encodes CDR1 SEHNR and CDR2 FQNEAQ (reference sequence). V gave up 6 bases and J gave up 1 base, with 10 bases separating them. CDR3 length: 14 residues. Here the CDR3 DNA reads TGTGCCAGCAGGGGGGTTGGGTCCTACAATGAGCAGTTCTTC. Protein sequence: CASRGVGSYNEQFF.

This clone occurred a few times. The CDR3 reads CASSEGSGPLAYGYTF. As DNA, the CDR3 is TGTGCCAGCAGTGAAGGATCGGGACCGCTCGCCTATGGCTACACCTTC. The J gene is TRBJ1-2, the V gene TRBV2, with D possibly TRBD1 on 5 matching bases. V was clipped by 1 base and J by 4 bases, with 16 bases between them. CDR3 length: 16 residues. Germline-derived CDR1 and CDR2 are SNHLY and FYNNEI.

The CDR3 sequence is CASSLAVTGELFF. CDR3 in DNA: TGTGCCAGCAGCTTGGCCGTCACCGGGGAGCTGTTTTTT. The rearrangement links TRBV5-5 to TRBJ2-2; D not certain. Germline CDR1 is SGHKS and CDR2 is YYEKEE (reference sequence). This CDR3 contains 13 residues. Trimming pared 0 bases from V and 4 bases from J, leaving 4 bases between. The full variable domain, in which reference TRBV5-5 and TRBJ2-2 provide the parts outside the CDR3, is DAGVTQSPTHLIKTRGQQVTLRCSPISGHKSVSWYQQVLGQGPQFIFQYYEKEERGRGNFPDRFSARQFPNYSSELNVNALLLGDSALYLCASSLAVTGELFFGEGSRLTVL.

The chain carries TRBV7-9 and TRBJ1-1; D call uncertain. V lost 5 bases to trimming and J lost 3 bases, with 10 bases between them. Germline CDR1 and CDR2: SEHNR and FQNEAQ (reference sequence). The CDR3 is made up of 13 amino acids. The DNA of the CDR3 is TGTGCCAGCAGCCTCCTGACGGACACTGAAGCTTTCTTT. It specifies CASSLLTDTEAFF.

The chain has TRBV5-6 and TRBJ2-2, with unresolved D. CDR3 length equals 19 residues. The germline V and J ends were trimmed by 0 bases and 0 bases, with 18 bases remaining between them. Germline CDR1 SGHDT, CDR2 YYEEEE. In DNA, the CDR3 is TGTGCCAGCAGCTTGGTGACAACCTCGGTCTTCGCGAACACCGGGGAGCTGTTTTTT. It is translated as CASSLVTTSVFANTGELFF.